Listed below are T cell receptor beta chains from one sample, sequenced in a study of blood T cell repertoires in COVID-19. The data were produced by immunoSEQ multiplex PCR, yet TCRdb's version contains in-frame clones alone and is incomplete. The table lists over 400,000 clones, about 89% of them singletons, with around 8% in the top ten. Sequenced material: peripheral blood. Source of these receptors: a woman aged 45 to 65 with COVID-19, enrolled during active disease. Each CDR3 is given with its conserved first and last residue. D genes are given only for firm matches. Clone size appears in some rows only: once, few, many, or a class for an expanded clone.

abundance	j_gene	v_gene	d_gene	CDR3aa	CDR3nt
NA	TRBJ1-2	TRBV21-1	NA	CASSKEFRYGYTF	TGTGCCAGCAGCAAAGAATTTCGCTATGGCTACACCTTC
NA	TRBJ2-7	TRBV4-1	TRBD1	CASSPQDRGVGEQYF	TGCGCCAGCAGCCCACAAGACAGGGGGGTTGGGGAGCAGTACTTC
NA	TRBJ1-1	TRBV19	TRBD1	CASSMGQGGTEAFF	TGTGCCAGTAGTATGGGACAGGGGGGGACTGAAGCTTTCTTT
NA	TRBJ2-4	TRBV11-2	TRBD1	CASSLLQTGPRNIQYF	TGTGCCAGCAGCTTATTACAGACAGGGCCCAGGAACATTCAGTACTTC
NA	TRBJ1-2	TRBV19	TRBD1	CASRPRGEDGYTF	TGTGCCAGTAGACCCAGGGGGGAGGATGGCTACACCTTC
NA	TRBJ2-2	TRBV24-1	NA	CATSEPFRGAYTGELFF	TGTGCCACCAGTGAGCCGTTCCGGGGGGCTTACACCGGGGAGCTGTTTTTT
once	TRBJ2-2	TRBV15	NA	CATSRWNGAGTLLSRDTGELFF	TGTGCCACCAGCAGATGGAACGGGGCCGGGACACTTCTAAGTAGGGACACCGGGGAGCTGTTTTTT
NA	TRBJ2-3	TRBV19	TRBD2	CASSFPGLAGTDTQYF	TGTGCCAGTAGTTTCCCGGGACTAGCGGGCACAGATACGCAGTATTTT
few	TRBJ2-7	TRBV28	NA	CASSLSWGPHEQYF	TGTGCCAGCAGTTTAAGCTGGGGGCCCCACGAGCAGTACTTC
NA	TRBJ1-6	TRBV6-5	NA	CASTREGPSPLHF	TGTGCCAGCACCCGGGAAGGGCCTTCACCCCTCCACTTT